Shown below are 15 T cell receptor beta chains from a single sample sequenced in a study of blood T cell repertoires in COVID-19. Libraries were prepared by immunoSEQ multiplex PCR; TCRdb keeps only in-frame clonotypes and omits some of them. The sample holds about 240,000 clones, 65% to 90% seen once. The source material was peripheral blood. These receptors all stem from a middle-aged man with COVID-19, enrolled during active disease.

J is TRBJ1-6 and V is TRBV30, with 9 nucleotides matching TRBD1. Losses at the gene ends were 5 bases for V and 7 bases for J; bases not matched to a gene: 3. The CDR3 runs to 13 residues. Per the germline V gene, CDR1 is GTSNPN and CDR2 is SVGIG (reference sequence). CDR3 DNA sequence: TGTGCCTGGGACAGGGGGAGGAATTCACCCCTCCACTTT. Its translation: CAWDRGRNSPLHF.

CDR3 bases: TGTGCCAGCAGCTTAGACAGGACAGGGGCTTCTAATGAGCAGTTCTTC. Its protein is CASSLDRTGASNEQFF. This chain joins TRBV11-2 and TRBJ2-1; 9 positions agree with TRBD1. Per the germline V gene, CDR1 is SGHAT and CDR2 is FQNNGV. The CDR3 sequence is 16 residues long. The junction had 7 bases not matched to a gene; V was cut back by 0 bases and J by 7 bases.

This clone was seen only once. CDR3 coding DNA: TGTGCCAGCAGCGCTGCGGACTGGTCGAACACCGGGGAGCTGTTTTTT. Protein product: CASSAADWSNTGELFF. The rearrangement uses TRBV7-9 and TRBJ2-2, with D possibly being TRBD2 (5 bases). CDR1 SEHNR and CDR2 FQNEAQ come from the germline V gene (reference sequence). Trimming took off 5 bases at V and 0 bases at J, with 13 bases between the two ends. The CDR3 extends over 16 amino acids. The whole variable domain, remainder taken from reference TRBV7-9 and TRBJ2-2, is DTGVSQNPRHKITKRGQNVTFRCDPISEHNRLYWYRQTLGQGPEFLTYFQNEAQLEKSRLLSDRFSAERPKGSFSTLEIQRTEQGDSAMYLCASSAADWSNTGELFFGEGSRLTVL.

The rearrangement joins TRBV9 to TRBJ2-5; D not certain. This CDR3 has 16 amino acids. In germline, CDR1 is SGDLS, CDR2 YYNGEE. Trimming took 4 bases from V and 1 from J, leaving 17 bases between them. The CDR3 region is CASSPLGLTTQETQYF. The CDR3 DNA sequence: TGTGCCAGCAGCCCCCTAGGATTAACAACCCAAGAGACCCAGTACTTC.

The chain combines TRBV7-8 with TRBJ2-5; D might be TRBD1 (6 bases). The CDR3 is 11 residues long. V gave up 3 bases and J gave up 12 bases, with 11 bases separating them. CDR1 is SGHVS, CDR2 FQNEAQ, per germline. The CDR3 is CASSFPGQKYF. As DNA, the CDR3 is TGTGCCAGCAGCTTTCCGGGACAAAAGTACTTC.

The chain's CDR3 is CASSLYRPGLSSTDTQYF. The CDR3 region has the DNA TGTGCCAGCAGTTTATACAGGCCGGGACTTTCAAGCACAGATACGCAGTATTTT. The V call is TRBV27, the J call TRBJ2-3; a possible D gene is TRBD2 (6 bases). Between the trimmed V and J ends, which lost 1 base and 0 bases, there was a span of 17 bases. Germline CDR1 MNHEY, CDR2 SMNVEV (reference sequence). The CDR3 is 18 amino acids.

The rearrangement uses TRBV30 and TRBJ1-2; a possible D gene is TRBD1 (6 bases). V was pared by 3 bases and J by 4 bases, with 18 bases between. CDR1 GTSNPN and CDR2 SVGIG come from the germline V gene (reference sequence). The CDR3 is 15 amino acids. CDR3 protein: CAWRRTATRTYGYTF. Written as DNA, the CDR3 is TGTGCCTGGAGGAGGACAGCTACTAGAACCTATGGCTACACCTTC.

This rearrangement joins TRBV7-8 to TRBJ2-3; D is unresolved. This CDR3 region has 14 residues. Germline values: CDR1 SGHVS, CDR2 FQNEAQ. V dropped 4 bases and J dropped 2 bases, with 10 bases sitting between them. The CDR3 loop is CASSSFRYTDTQYF. The CDR3 DNA reads TGTGCCAGCAGCTCCTTCAGATACACAGATACGCAGTATTTT.

The chain couples TRBV20-1 to TRBJ2-1; 7 nucleotides line up with TRBD1. The CDR3 length is 16 residues. J lost 4 bases, V lost 3 bases, and 12 bases had no gene match. Germline V CDR1 and CDR2: DFQATT, SNEGSKA (reference sequence). CDR3 region: CSASTRAGTDYNEQFF. The CDR3 bases are TGCAGTGCTAGTACCCGGGCCGGGACAGATTACAATGAGCAGTTCTTC.

This clone came up a few times. The chain employs TRBV7-9 and TRBJ1-2; TRBD1 aligns across 9 bases. Trimming removed 5 bases from V and 7 bases from J; junction bases left unmatched: 17. Germline assignment: CDR1 SEHNR and CDR2 FQNEAQ (reference sequence). The CDR3 loop spans 17 amino acids. Here the CDR3 reads CASSETGGASQARGYTF. The CDR3, as DNA: TGTGCCAGCAGCGAAACAGGGGGCGCTTCTCAGGCACGTGGCTACACCTTC.

V usage is TRBV28 and J usage is TRBJ2-7; 11 nucleotides line up with TRBD1. The CDR3 extends over 16 amino acids. Germline V gene sequence: CDR1 MDHEN, CDR2 SYDVKM. V shed 6 bases, J shed 3 bases, and the junction held 10 bases outside the gene matches. The CDR3 loop reads CASRRKPGTGGYEQYF. CDR3 sequence (DNA): TGTGCCAGCAGACGTAAACCCGGGACAGGGGGCTACGAGCAGTACTTC.

This chain connects TRBV19 to TRBJ1-5, with 7 bases identical to TRBD1. The CDR3 has 15 amino acids. CDR1 and CDR2 from the germline V gene are LNHDA and SQIVND (reference sequence). The V gene end was trimmed by 3 bases and the J gene end by 6 bases; junction bases not matched to a gene: 8. The CDR3: CASSMWDRAIQPQHF. CDR3 DNA: TGTGCCAGTAGTATGTGGGACAGAGCAATTCAGCCCCAGCATTTT.

The V gene is TRBV28, the J gene TRBJ1-6; 8 bases fit TRBD1. V shed 6 bases and J 0 bases; nucleotides not matched to a gene: 4. The CDR3 consists of 16 residues. Germline CDR1 reads MDHEN; CDR2 reads SYDVKM. CDR3 bases: TGTGCCAGCAGAGTACAGGGGGACTCCTATAATTCACCCCTCCACTTT. It specifies CASRVQGDSYNSPLHF.

This chain connects TRBV7-2 to TRBJ1-2; D is unclear. Germline CDR1 is SGHTA and CDR2 is FQGNSA. This CDR3 spans 14 amino acids. V lost 0 bases, J lost 7 bases, and 12 bases lay in between. CDR3 residues: CASSLAEGHRGYTF. For the CDR3, the DNA is TGTGCCAGCAGCTTAGCGGAGGGCCATCGTGGCTACACCTTC. The whole variable domain, remainder taken from reference TRBV7-2 and TRBJ1-2, is GAGVSQSPSNKVTEKGKDVELRCDPISGHTALYWYRQSLGQGLEFLIYFQGNSAPDKSGLPSDRFSAERTGGSVSTLTIQRTQQEDSAVYLCASSLAEGHRGYTFGSGTRLTVV.

The rearrangement uses TRBV5-4 and TRBJ2-3, with 7 bases matching TRBD2. This CDR3 region has 17 residues. V shed 2 bases and J 1 base; nucleotides not matched to a gene: 10. Germline V lookup: CDR1 SGHNT, CDR2 YYREEE (reference sequence). In nucleotides, the CDR3 is TGTGCCAGCAGCTTCGGCAACAGAGCGGGGCGCACAGATACGCAGTATTTT. Translated: CASSFGNRAGRTDTQYF.